Listed below are T cell receptor beta chains from one sample, sequenced in a study of blood T cell repertoires in COVID-19. TCRdb's table, derived via immunoSEQ multiplex PCR, lists solely in-frame clones and lacks some. The sample lists 180,000 or so clones; roughly 88% were seen once. The material sequenced was PBMCs or T cells enriched from blood (not recorded which). The receptors were gathered from a woman between 55 and 75 years old who had recovered from COVID-19. CDR3s include the opening cysteine and the closing phenylalanine or tryptophan. A D gene is named only where the DNA matches it firmly. Clone size is shown for a subset of rows, as once, few, many or a class of expanded clone.

16	.	TRBV11-1	TRBJ2-7	.	TGTGCCAGCAGCCCGCCGGGGAGGAACCGTCTTGACGAGCAGTACTTC	CASSPPGRNRLDEQYF
15	.	TRBV9	TRBJ1-2	.	TGTGCCAGCATACAGGCCCAGGGACTTAACTATGGCTACACCTTC	CASIQAQGLNYGYTF
14	TRBD1	TRBV3-1/TRBV3-2	TRBJ2-1	.	TGTGCCAGCACTGACAGGGGGCTGTACAATGAGCAGTTCTTC	CASTDRGLYNEQFF
12	.	TRBV15	TRBJ1-2	.	TGTGCCACCAGCAGCGACATCTATGGCTACACCTTC	CATSSDIYGYTF
17	.	TRBV14	TRBJ1-5	once	TGTGCCAGCAGCCCCTCGCCCGGGGGTTCATCGAATCAGCCCCAGCATTTT	CASSPSPGGSSNQPQHF
11	.	TRBV11-2	TRBJ2-4	.	TGTGCCAGCAGCGCAGGGGACATTCAGTACTTC	CASSAGDIQYF
12	.	TRBV7-9	TRBJ1-2	few	TGTGCCAGCAGCTTATATCCGGGAACCTACACCTTC	CASSLYPGTYTF
13	TRBD1	TRBV19	TRBJ1-1	few	TGTGCCAGTAGTTTCGACAGGGTGACTGAAGCTTTCTTT	CASSFDRVTEAFF
12	.	TRBV2	TRBJ2-7	.	TGTGCCAGCAGTCCAATTTCCTACGAGCAGTACTTC	CASSPISYEQYF
12	.	TRBV2	TRBJ2-7	once	TGTGCCAGCAGCTCCGGGAATGAACGGCAGTACTTC	CASSSGNERQYF
14	TRBD1	TRBV20-1	TRBJ1-2	.	TGCAGTGCTAGTGGGGACAGGGAGGTTGATGGCTACACCTTC	CSASGDREVDGYTF
15	TRBD2	TRBV2	TRBJ2-1	.	TGTGCCAGCAGTCCTAGCGGGGGGTCCTACAATGAGCAGTTCTTC	CASSPSGGSYNEQFF
15	.	TRBV30	TRBJ1-2	.	TGTGCCTGGAGTCGGGACTTACCCTCTAACTATGGCTACACCTTC	CAWSRDLPSNYGYTF
15	.	TRBV28	TRBJ2-7	.	TGTGCCAGCAGTCGCAACAAGGACTATTCCTACGAGCAGTACTTC	CASSRNKDYSYEQYF
19	TRBD2	TRBV6-4	TRBJ2-7	.	TGTGCCAGCAGTGACTCGAAACTAGCGGGAGACTATGCACCCTACGAGCAGTACTTC	CASSDSKLAGDYAPYEQYF
14	.	TRBV5-5	TRBJ2-5	.	TGTGCCAGCAGCTTGGTTCGACTCCAAGAGACCCAGTACTTC	CASSLVRLQETQYF
19	TRBD2	TRBV5-1	TRBJ2-7	.	TGCGCCAGCAGCTTGGACGGTGGGCTTCTAGCGGGGGGGCTTGACGAGCAGTACTTC	CASSLDGGLLAGGLDEQYF
14	.	TRBV7-9	TRBJ1-2	few	TGTGCCAGCAGCTCCCGGGGGGCTGACTATGGCTACACCTTC	CASSSRGADYGYTF
14	TRBD1	TRBV28	TRBJ1-1	few	TGTGCCAGCAGTGTACAGGGGACGAACACTGAAGCTTTCTTT	CASSVQGTNTEAFF
14	TRBD2	TRBV5-4	TRBJ2-7	.	TGTGCCAGCAGCTTCGGGACTAGCTATGGCGAGCAGTACTTC	CASSFGTSYGEQYF
14	.	TRBV5-1	TRBJ1-2	few	TGCGCCAGCAGCCTTCGGGCAGGGGCGGAAGGCTACACCTTC	CASSLRAGAEGYTF
13	TRBD1	TRBV29-1	TRBJ1-5	.	TGCAGCGTAACAGGGGGCGTAGACCAGCCCCAGCATTTT	CSVTGGVDQPQHF
15	TRBD2	TRBV19	TRBJ2-1	.	TGTGCCAGTAGGCGAGCGGGAAGCTCCTACAATGAGCAGTTCTTC	CASRRAGSSYNEQFF
19	TRBD1	TRBV5-6	TRBJ2-6	.	TGTGCCAGCAGTCTCATTCCGGGACAGAGCAACTCTGGGGCCAACGTCCTGACTTTC	CASSLIPGQSNSGANVLTF
13	.	TRBV3-1/TRBV3-2	TRBJ2-5	.	TGTGCCAGCAGCCAAGGACTCCAAGAGACCCAGTACTTC	CASSQGLQETQYF
16	TRBD1	TRBV7-9	TRBJ1-1	.	TGTGCCAGCAGCCCGAAAGACAGGGGGCTTTACACTGAAGCTTTCTTT	CASSPKDRGLYTEAFF
15	.	TRBV4-1	TRBJ2-1	.	TGCGCCAGCAGCCAAGAAAGGACAGTATACAATGAGCAGTTCTTC	CASSQERTVYNEQFF
15	TRBD1	TRBV28	TRBJ2-7	once	TGTGCCAGCAGCGTGGTGACAGGGGGCCCACACGAGCAGTACTTC	CASSVVTGGPHEQYF
17	TRBD2	TRBV5-1	TRBJ2-1	many	TGCGCCAGCAGCTTGGTGTCCGGCGGGAGATCCTACAATGAGCAGTTCTTC	CASSLVSGGRSYNEQFF
15	.	TRBV2	TRBJ1-5	.	TGTGCCAGCACAGGGGCGCGCAGGAGCAATCAGCCCCAGCATTTT	CASTGARRSNQPQHF
13	.	TRBV5-1	TRBJ1-2	.	TGCGCCAGCAGCCGAACGGGGGACGATGGCTACACCTTC	CASSRTGDDGYTF
13	TRBD1	TRBV11-2	TRBJ1-4	.	TGTGCCAGCAGCTTACGACAGGGAGAAAAACTGTTTTTT	CASSLRQGEKLFF
15	.	TRBV7-2	TRBJ2-5	.	TGTGCCAGCAGCCCACCAGGGGCCCGACAAGAGACCCAGTACTTC	CASSPPGARQETQYF
14	.	TRBV2	TRBJ2-1	.	TGTGCCAGCACAGCGGAGTTCTCCTACAATGAGCAGTTCTTC	CASTAEFSYNEQFF
18	TRBD2	TRBV30	TRBJ2-7	few	TGTGCCTGGAGTGCCTCATCTAGACTAGCGGGGAGGCCCTACGAGCAGTACTTC	CAWSASSRLAGRPYEQYF
12	.	TRBV9	TRBJ2-3	.	TGTGCCAGCAGCTCACAGCCAAATACGCAGTATTTT	CASSSQPNTQYF
14	.	TRBV4-1	TRBJ2-7	.	TGCGCCAGCAGCCAGCGGGACCGAGACTACGAGCAGTACTTC	CASSQRDRDYEQYF
17	.	TRBV27	TRBJ1-1	.	TGTGCCAGCAGTTTATTTGGGGGGGGGCTCATGAACACTGAAGCTTTCTTT	CASSLFGGGLMNTEAFF
14	.	TRBV7-3	TRBJ2-2	.	TGTGCCAGCAGCTCCCCCGGGAGAGCCGGGGAGCTGTTTTTT	CASSSPGRAGELFF
16	TRBD2	TRBV7-2	TRBJ2-2	.	TGTGCCAGCAGCTTAAGTGCTAGCGGGGGAACCGGGGAGCTGTTTTTT	CASSLSASGGTGELFF
15	TRBD1	TRBV28	TRBJ1-6	.	TGTGCCAGTGGACAGGGGGCTCCTGGGGGTTCACCCCTCCACTTT	CASGQGAPGGSPLHF
19	TRBD1	TRBV28	TRBJ2-6	.	TGTGCCAGCAGTTCGATGCGGACAGGTACCCTCTCTGGGGCCAACGTCCTGACTTTC	CASSSMRTGTLSGANVLTF
14	TRBD1	TRBV11-3	TRBJ1-1	.	TGTGCCAGCAGCGAGGACAGGGCAAACACTGAAGCTTTCTTT	CASSEDRANTEAFF
13	.	TRBV19	TRBJ2-3	once	TGTGCCAGTAGTCCCGGGGACACAGATACGCAGTATTTT	CASSPGDTDTQYF
14	.	TRBV5-1	TRBJ1-1	.	TGCGCCAGCAGCTTGGAGGGGGTGAACACTGAAGCTTTCTTT	CASSLEGVNTEAFF
15	.	TRBV5-1	TRBJ2-7	.	TGCGCCAGCAGCTTGGGGGTAGGGAGCTCCTACGAGCAGTACTTC	CASSLGVGSSYEQYF
15	TRBD1	TRBV7-9	TRBJ1-4	.	TGTGCCAGCAGCTACGAGGGGGCTTTGAATGAAAAACTGTTTTTT	CASSYEGALNEKLFF
14	TRBD1	TRBV5-1	TRBJ2-7	once	TGCGCCAGCAGCTCGGGACAGCCTTCCTACGAGCAGTACTTC	CASSSGQPSYEQYF
14	TRBD1	TRBV9	TRBJ2-7	once	TGTGCCAGCAGCGTTGGGACAGGGGCCGTGGAGCAGTACTTC	CASSVGTGAVEQYF
14	.	TRBV28	TRBJ1-3	.	TGTGCCAGCAGTCCCGCCGGGGGAGGAAACACCATATATTTT	CASSPAGGGNTIYF
15	.	TRBV29-1	TRBJ2-5	.	TGCAGCGTTGAGCCTGAACAGGACTATGGAGAGACCCAGTACTTC	CSVEPEQDYGETQYF
15	.	TRBV5-1	TRBJ2-1	.	TGCGCCAGCAAGTTTGGGGCGGTCTCCTACAATGAGCAGTTCTTC	CASKFGAVSYNEQFF
11	.	TRBV2	TRBJ2-7	.	TGTGCCAGCAGATACTACCACGAGCAGTACTTC	CASRYYHEQYF
13	.	TRBV7-6	TRBJ1-2	once	TGTGCCAGCAGCTTTTTGCAGGGCGATGGCTACACCTTC	CASSFLQGDGYTF
13	TRBD1	TRBV7-3	TRBJ1-1	few	TGTGCCAGCAGCTTGACAGGGGGGACTGAAGCTTTCTTT	CASSLTGGTEAFF
16	TRBD1	TRBV19	TRBJ2-3	.	TGTGCCAGTAGTATCCTTCGACAGGGATTCTCAGATACGCAGTATTTT	CASSILRQGFSDTQYF
18	.	TRBV11-2	TRBJ2-2	.	TGTGCCAGCAGCTTAGTCCCGACGAGGAGGGGGAACACCGGGGAGCTGTTTTTT	CASSLVPTRRGNTGELFF
17	.	TRBV27	TRBJ1-3	few	TGTGCCAGCAGTTTACCGAGGATTACTAACTCTGGAAACACCATATATTTT	CASSLPRITNSGNTIYF
12	TRBD1	TRBV5-4	TRBJ1-3	.	TGTGCCAGCAGCTTACAGGGGGACACCATATATTTT	CASSLQGDTIYF